The 2 T cell receptor beta chains in this list originate from one sample, sequenced in a study of cytomegalovirus exposure and HLA in healthy donors (dated by TCRdb to about 2017). Libraries came from the immunoSEQ multiplex PCR assay. TCRdb obtained this table from immuneACCESS and retained in-frame rearrangements with V and J assigned. These tables miss some clones; where compared with another copy, unresolved V genes account for less than half of the shortfall, and the remainder is unexplained. Counted in this sample were approximately 180,000 clones; about nine tenths of them appeared once. 2.7% of the sample lies in the top ten. The specimen was PBMCs. Every receptor here comes from a man aged 18 to 30 in good health and CMV-seropositive.

The chain has TRBV18 and TRBJ1-2; weak D call: TRBD1 (5 bases). The CDR3 has 13 amino acids. Germline V CDR1 and CDR2: KGHSH, LQKENI. The ends were cut back, 3 bases at V and 5 bases at J, with 10 bases in the middle. CDR3 sequence: CASSPDGAYGYTF. CDR3 in DNA: TGTGCCAGCTCACCCGATGGGGCATATGGCTACACCTTC.

This clone was recorded once. The V and J genes are TRBV19 and TRBJ1-6; no clear D gene. The CDR3 length is 17 residues. CDR1 and CDR2 from the germline V gene are LNHDA and SQIVND (reference sequence). V dropped 3 bases and J dropped 9 bases, with 21 bases sitting between them. CDR3 nucleotide sequence: TGTGCCAGTAGTATTATGATCGCAGGCAAAAGCTCTTCACCCCTCCACTTT. Its translation: CASSIMIAGKSSSPLHF.